This TCR beta chain stems from a study of T cell clonality in common variable immunodeficiency. This clone was detected ten times or more. Its antigen is as yet unknown. Read coverage stops 3 residues before the CDR3 terminus; the germline J gene supplies the remainder. The CDR3 has 15 amino acids. Trimming took 5 bases from V and 4 from J; bases not matched to a gene: 10. CDR1 and CDR2 from the germline V gene are SEHNR and FQNEAQ (reference sequence). Points from the study as a whole: CVID patient heterogeneity limited repertoire-clinical complication correlations. Shared TCRbeta clones were fewer between CVID subjects than controls.

Repertoires were generated with immunoSEQ multiplex PCR, while TCRdb's copy carries only in-frame clones and drops some. Listed for the sample are around 52,000 clones, none seen a single time. The receptor comes from a person between 18 and 70 years old in good health. The source material was peripheral blood mononuclear cells. The chain recombines TRBV7-9 with TRBJ2-7; TRBD1 agrees at 8 bases. CDR3 sequence: CASSPSGTGGYEQYF. Partial CDR3 DNA: TGTGCCAGCAGCCCCTCAGGGACAGGCGGTTACGAG.